The 18 T cell receptor beta chains listed next were all sequenced from one sample in a study of T-cell reconstitution after alpha-beta-depleted transplantation in children. As it was prepared, the TCRbeta library received unique molecular identifiers. TCRdb passed the PCR reads through MiXCR, listing each CDR3 protein once. The sample includes around 200,000 distinct CDR3 sequences, around a sixth of them seen just once. The starting material was PBMCs, mostly from graft donor cells, obtained 360 days after TCRalphabeta/CD19-depleted stem cell transplant. The receptors stem from a male patient aged 2 to 10 who had a stem cell transplant for acute lymphoblastic leukemia, so the T cells may come from the graft donor.

This rearrangement joins TRBV7-2 to TRBJ2-3, with 10 positions matching TRBD1. CDR3 length: 14 amino acids. CDR1 is SGHTA, CDR2 FQGNSA, per germline. V shed 6 bases, J shed 7 bases, and the junction held 7 bases outside the gene matches. CDR3 sequence: CASSSRDRGNTQYF. The CDR3 DNA follows: TGTGCCAGCAGTTCCCGGGACAGGGGTAATACGCAGTATTTT. Full variable domain (outside the CDR3, taken from reference TRBV7-2 and TRBJ2-3): GAGVSQSPSNKVTEKGKDVELRCDPISGHTALYWYRQSLGQGLEFLIYFQGNSAPDKSGLPSDRFSAERTGGSVSTLTIQRTQQEDSAVYLCASSSRDRGNTQYFGPGTRLTVL.

The gene calls are TRBV5-1 and TRBJ1-4, with 8 bases matching TRBD1. The J segment lost 0 bases and the V segment lost 4 bases, leaving 8 bases of the junction unmatched. CDR1 and CDR2 from the germline V gene are SGHRS and YFSETQ. There are 17 residues in the CDR3. CDR3 coding DNA: TGCGCCAGCAGCCTCGACAGGGGCCATGCAACTAATGAAAAACTGTTTTTT. Translating it yields CASSLDRGHATNEKLFF.

This clonotype was counted many times. The chain joins TRBV27 to TRBJ1-2; TRBD1 aligns across 8 bases. This CDR3 has 16 residues. J gave up 4 bases and V 5 bases, and 12 bases lay outside the gene matches. Germline assignment: CDR1 MNHEY and CDR2 SMNVEV (reference sequence). CDR3 coding DNA: TGTGCCAGCAGTAGGCAGGGGGCGCGCGGGACCTATGGCTACACCTTC. Protein sequence: CASSRQGARGTYGYTF.

The V gene is TRBV5-1, the J gene TRBJ2-5, with D tentatively TRBD1 or TRBD2 (5 bases each). CDR3 size: 16 residues. The V end was cut by 0 bases, the J end by 1 base, with 13 bases between. Germline CDR1 reads SGHRS; CDR2 reads YFSETQ. This chain's CDR3 is CASSLVGDGPQETQYF. CDR3 nucleotides: TGCGCCAGCAGCTTGGTCGGGGACGGACCCCAAGAGACCCAGTACTTC. Looking up the rest from reference TRBV5-1 and TRBJ2-5 gives the full variable domain: KAGVTQTPRYLIKTRGQQVTLSCSPISGHRSVSWYQQTPGQGLQFLFEYFSETQRNKGNFPGRFSGRQFSNSRSEMNVSTLELGDSALYLCASSLVGDGPQETQYFGPGTRLLVL.

The gene calls are TRBV2 and TRBJ2-1; the D gene is possibly TRBD2 (5 bases). CDR1 is SNHLY and CDR2 is FYNNEI in the germline V gene. This CDR3 contains 18 residues. V gave up 2 bases and J gave up 0 bases, with 17 bases separating them. The CDR3 DNA reads as TGTGCCAGCAGTGAAATTCCCGTTCGTGGGAGCTCCTACAATGAGCAGTTCTTC. This sequence encodes CASSEIPVRGSSYNEQFF.

This clonotype appeared many times. The genes are TRBV20-1 and TRBJ2-5; D is unclear. V lost 2 bases and J 5 bases, leaving 15 bases between the germline ends. CDR1 and CDR2 (germline): DFQATT, SNEGSKA (reference sequence). The CDR3 spans 14 residues. The CDR3 is CSARSSGLGETQYF. The CDR3 coding sequence is TGCAGTGCTAGAAGCTCCGGCCTGGGGGAGACCCAGTACTTC.

The rearrangement uses TRBV9 and TRBJ2-2; 9 bases map to TRBD2. V dropped 0 bases and J dropped 1; count of bases not matched to a gene: 1. The CDR3 spans 16 residues. From germline, CDR1 is SGDLS and CDR2 YYNGEE. The DNA for the CDR3 is TGTGCCAGCAGCGTAGAACTAGCGGGGAACACCGGGGAGCTGTTTTTT. It yields the protein CASSVELAGNTGELFF.

This clonotype was detected only a few times. The V call is TRBV7-6, the J call TRBJ2-1, with D maybe TRBD1 (6 bases). Germline V CDR1 and CDR2: SGHVS, FNYEAQ. CDR3 length equals 16 residues. The germline V and J ends were trimmed by 5 bases and 7 bases, with 21 bases remaining between them. The CDR3 loop is CASSEGVGRPKNEQFF. CDR3 sequence (DNA): TGTGCCAGCAGCGAGGGGGTGGGCAGGCCAAAGAATGAGCAGTTCTTC.

The rearrangement uses TRBV5-1 and TRBJ2-5, with 9 bases lining up with TRBD1. CDR1 and CDR2 from the germline V gene are SGHRS and YFSETQ. The CDR3 runs 15 residues. V was pared by 4 bases and J by 6 bases, with 10 bases of the junction left unmatched. The CDR3 DNA reads TGCGCCAGCAGCCGGGCCTTCGGGACAGGGAAGACCCAGTACTTC. Translating gives CASSRAFGTGKTQYF.

This clonotype has more than one count but fewer than ten. The rearrangement uses TRBV9 and TRBJ2-1; D may be TRBD2 (5 bases). The length of the CDR3 is 14 residues. Germline V gives CDR1 SGDLS, CDR2 YYNGEE. Trimming pared 0 bases from V and 8 bases from J, leaving 12 bases between. This CDR3 reads CASSVAGLSHEQFF. The CDR3 nucleotides are TGTGCCAGCAGCGTAGCCGGACTGAGCCATGAGCAGTTCTTC.

The rearrangement uses TRBV28 and TRBJ1-5; 7 nucleotides match TRBD1. The ends lost 4 bases at V and 5 bases at J; junction bases unmatched: 11. Per germline, CDR1 MDHEN and CDR2 SYDVKM. This CDR3 region has 16 residues. This chain's CDR3 is CASSYSRGGWDQPQHF. The CDR3 nucleotides are TGTGCCAGCAGTTACTCTCGAGGGGGCTGGGATCAGCCCCAGCATTTT.

The rearrangement links TRBV4-3 to TRBJ2-2, with D possibly called TRBD1 or TRBD2 (6 bases each). The CDR3 is 15 amino acids. Germline V gene sequence: CDR1 LGHNA, CDR2 YSLEER. V dropped 7 bases and J dropped 4 bases, with 16 bases sitting between them. The CDR3 is CASTTRGVGTGELFF. The CDR3 nucleotides read TGCGCCAGCACTACGAGGGGGGTGGGCACCGGGGAGCTGTTTTTT.

The V and J genes are TRBV10-3 and TRBJ2-2; TRBD2 matches at 9 bases. CDR3 size: 15 residues. J lost 4 bases, V lost 3 bases, and 3 bases had no gene match. Germline loops: CDR1 ENHRY, CDR2 SYGVKD. CDR3 loop: CAISEPSGATGELFF. DNA for the CDR3: TGTGCCATCAGTGAACCTAGCGGGGCCACCGGGGAGCTGTTTTTT.

There are a few counts of this clonotype. This chain joins TRBV27 and TRBJ2-2, with D perhaps given as TRBD1 or TRBD2 (5 bases each). Trimming stripped 2 bases from V and 6 bases from J, with 10 bases between. Germline values: CDR1 MNHEY, CDR2 SMNVEV (reference sequence). The CDR3 has 14 residues. The CDR3 region has the DNA TGTGCCAGCAGTTTAGAGGGGCCCCCCGGGGAGCTGTTTTTT. Translating it yields CASSLEGPPGELFF.

This clonotype was counted between two and nine times. The CDR3: CASSTQTSGEKLFF. The CDR3 DNA reads TGCGCCAGCAGTACGCAGACCAGCGGTGAAAAACTGTTTTTT. The chain joins TRBV5-1 to TRBJ1-4, with D uncertain. The CDR3 has 14 residues. Germline lookup yields CDR1 SGHRS and CDR2 YFSETQ. Trimming took 5 bases from V and 7 from J, leaving 15 bases between them.

The chain recombines TRBV28 with TRBJ1-5; D is ambiguous. The CDR3 totals 12 residues. Looked up from germline, CDR1 is MDHEN and CDR2 is SYDVKM. The V end lost 3 bases, the J end lost 7 bases, and 7 bases lay between the germline ends. The CDR3 coding sequence is TGTGCCAGCAGTTTGTATGGGCAGCCCCAGCATTTT. Protein product: CASSLYGQPQHF.

This clonotype was recorded many times. The chain is built from TRBV12-3 or TRBV12-4 and TRBJ1-1; 7 nucleotides align to TRBD1. This CDR3 contains 14 residues. J was trimmed by 0 bases and V by 7 bases; bases with no gene match: 5. CDR3 region: CASIIRGVNTEAFF. CDR3 sequence (DNA): TGTGCCAGCATCATCAGGGGGGTGAACACTGAAGCTTTCTTT.

J is TRBJ1-1 and V is TRBV6-5; TRBD1 matches at 7 bases. V lost 7 bases to trimming and J lost 5 bases; unmatched junction nucleotides: 10. Germline V gives CDR1 MNHEY, CDR2 SVGAGI. The CDR3 loop spans 14 amino acids. The CDR3 region is CASIQTGQVTEAFF. The CDR3 DNA reads as TGTGCCAGCATCCAGACAGGGCAAGTTACTGAAGCTTTCTTT.